The 30 T cell receptor beta chains in this list originate from one sample, sequenced in a study of blood T cell repertoires in COVID-19. Profiled with immunoSEQ multiplex PCR; TCRdb holds only in-frame clones, not every one. The sample carries roughly 65,000 clones, 60% to 85% recorded once. The sample consisted of peripheral blood. Receptors were obtained from a human donor in a cohort sampled during active COVID-19.

About this clone: At one end the junction does not follow the germline gene, possibly because of a read error. As DNA, the CDR3 is TGTGCCAGCGACAGAGGGCAGGGACTCTCCCACGAGCAGTACTTC. Translation: CASDRGQGLSHEQYF. This chain links TRBV28 with TRBJ2-7; TRBD2 might be the D (6 bases). The CDR3 consists of 15 residues. Germline V gene sequence: CDR1 MDHEN, CDR2 SYDVKM.

This sequence joins TRBV7-8 and TRBJ1-5; 7 bases fit TRBD1. CDR3 length: 13 residues. From germline, CDR1 is SGHVS and CDR2 FQNEAQ. Trimming removed 5 bases from V and 11 bases from J; junction bases left unmatched: 9. The CDR3 is CASSRDSSLAQHF. For the CDR3, the DNA is TGTGCCAGCAGCCGGGACAGCTCTCTGGCCCAGCATTTT.

The chain is built from TRBV6-1 and TRBJ2-7; 9 bases agree with TRBD2. Germline-derived CDR1 and CDR2 are MNHNS and SASEGT. The CDR3 consists of 15 residues. With 1 base clipped from V and 9 bases from J, the junction kept 10 bases outside the gene matches. CDR3 protein: CASSEDRTSAGRQYF. The CDR3 DNA sequence: TGTGCCAGCAGTGAAGATCGGACTAGCGCGGGAAGGCAGTACTTC.

This clone came up once. The rearrangement links TRBV5-8 to TRBJ1-3; 7 bases are shared with TRBD1. The V gene's germline CDR1 is SGHTS and CDR2 YDEGEE. After removal of 5 bases from V and 0 bases from J, the junction contained 8 bases not matched to a gene. This CDR3 region has 16 residues. As DNA, the CDR3 is TGTGCCAGCAGGCTCAGACGACAGGGCTCTGGAAACACCATATATTTT. This gives the protein CASRLRRQGSGNTIYF.

This chain links TRBV30 with TRBJ1-2, with 7 bases that match TRBD1. With 3 bases clipped from V and 5 bases from J, the junction kept 9 bases outside the gene matches. Germline V lookup: CDR1 GTSNPN, CDR2 SVGIG (reference sequence). This CDR3 has 14 residues. The CDR3 loop reads CAWRIQGSAYGYTF. In DNA, the CDR3 is TGTGCCTGGAGGATACAGGGGTCGGCTTATGGCTACACCTTC. Complete variable domain (other parts from reference TRBV30 and TRBJ1-2): SQTIHQWPATLVQPVGSPLSLECTVEGTSNPNLYWYRQAAGRGLQLLFYSVGIGQISSEVPQNLSASRPQDRQFILSSKKLLLSDSGFYLCAWRIQGSAYGYTFGSGTRLTVV.

This chain joins TRBV18 and TRBJ2-6; 11 bases line up with TRBD1. This CDR3 spans 17 amino acids. Germline CDR1 and CDR2: KGHSH and LQKENI. Trimming removed 5 bases from V and 4 bases from J; junction bases left unmatched: 7. CDR3 sequence: CASSAGTGGTGANVLTF. As DNA, the CDR3 is TGTGCCAGCTCAGCCGGGACAGGGGGAACCGGGGCCAACGTCCTGACTTTC.

The chain carries TRBV3-1 (or the pseudogene TRBV3-2) and TRBJ2-2; D might be TRBD2 (5 bases). Looked up from germline, CDR1 is LGHDT and CDR2 is YNNKEL (reference sequence). CDR3 length: 16 residues. V was trimmed by 5 bases and J by 4 bases, leaving 17 bases between them. Here the CDR3 DNA reads TGTGCCAGCAGCGTACTGGGTAGCGTAGCCACCGGGGAGCTGTTTTTT. Protein product: CASSVLGSVATGELFF.

The rearrangement uses TRBV14 and TRBJ1-6; TRBD1 aligns across 9 bases. In germline, CDR1 is SGHDN, CDR2 FVKESK. The CDR3 length is 14 residues. V shed 3 bases and J 9 bases; nucleotides not matched to a gene: 3. CDR3 nucleotides: TGTGCCAGCAGCCAGGGGACAGGGCGTTCACCCCTCCACTTT. Its translation: CASSQGTGRSPLHF.

The CDR3 loop is CASSEYRDTGELFF. The CDR3 DNA reads as TGTGCCAGCAGTGAATATCGGGACACCGGGGAGCTGTTTTTT. The chain employs TRBV25-1 and TRBJ2-2; D is unclear. Germline assignment: CDR1 MGHDK and CDR2 SYGVNS. The length of the CDR3 is 14 residues. Between the trimmed V and J ends, which lost 0 bases and 3 bases, there was a span of 5 bases.

This clone came up once. This chain links TRBV27 with TRBJ2-3; the D gene is possibly TRBD2 (7 bases). There are 15 residues in the CDR3. The V gene's germline CDR1 is MNHEY and CDR2 SMNVEV (reference sequence). Trimming removed 6 bases from V and 8 bases from J, with 21 bases in between. In nucleotides, the CDR3 is TGTGCCAGCAGCGCCCGGGACAAGGGAGGGGGTACGCAGTATTTT. Its translation: CASSARDKGGGTQYF.

The gene calls are TRBV6-6 and TRBJ1-2; 7 bases are shared with TRBD1. The CDR3 is 15 residues long. CDR1 is MNHNY, CDR2 SVGAGI, per germline (reference sequence). With 5 bases clipped from V and 5 bases from J, the junction kept 11 bases outside the gene matches. DNA of the CDR3: TGTGCCAGCAGTGCCATGGAGGGGGCCTGGTATGGCTACACCTTC. This gives the protein CASSAMEGAWYGYTF.

The chain is built from TRBV5-4 and TRBJ2-7; the D is unclear. V was clipped by 4 bases and J by 1 base, with 12 bases between them. Germline CDR1 reads SGHNT; CDR2 reads YYREEE (reference sequence). The CDR3 totals 14 residues. CDR3 sequence: CASSRETNSYEQYF. CDR3 coding DNA: TGTGCCAGCAGCCGAGAAACTAATTCCTACGAGCAGTACTTC. Supplemented by reference TRBV5-4 and TRBJ2-7, the full variable domain reads ETGVTQSPTHLIKTRGQQVTLRCSSQSGHNTVSWYQQALGQGPQFIFQYYREEENGRGNFPPRFSGLQFPNYSSELNVNALELDDSALYLCASSRETNSYEQYFGPGTRLTVT.

The chain carries TRBV20-1 and TRBJ2-2; tentatively, D is TRBD1 (5 bases). CDR1 DFQATT and CDR2 SNEGSKA come from the germline V gene (reference sequence). V was clipped by 6 bases and J by 4 bases, with 33 bases between them. The CDR3 is 20 amino acids. DNA for the CDR3: TGCAGTGCCAGTAACTCCCGACAGTCAACGGACCTATTATCCACCGGGGAGCTGTTTTTT. Its translation is CSASNSRQSTDLLSTGELFF.

The chain is built from TRBV7-6 and TRBJ2-2; the D is unclear. Trimming removed 3 bases from V and 0 bases from J, with 5 bases in between. This CDR3 is 14 amino acids long. Germline CDR1 SGHVS, CDR2 FNYEAQ. The CDR3 DNA sequence: TGTGCCAGCAGCTTTGGGCCGAACACCGGGGAGCTGTTTTTT. It yields the protein CASSFGPNTGELFF.

There are a few counts of this clone. The chain links TRBV7-2 to TRBJ2-2; D is unresolved. V shed 1 base and J shed 1 base, with 7 bases lying between them. CDR3 size: 15 residues. The germline CDR1 and CDR2 sequences are SGHTA and FQGNSA. CDR3 in amino acids: CASSLGLLNTGELFF. The DNA of the CDR3 is TGTGCCAGCAGCTTAGGACTTTTGAACACCGGGGAGCTGTTTTTT.

The V gene is TRBV12-3 or TRBV12-4, the J gene TRBJ2-1, with TRBD1 as a possible D gene (6 bases). Trimming left V 4 bases short and J 15 bases short, with 13 bases between. This CDR3 is 11 amino acids long. The CDR3 sequence: CASSSTGSPFF. CDR3 in DNA: TGTGCCAGCAGTTCAACAGGGTCCCCGTTCTTC.

This clone was observed a handful of times. The chain uses TRBV5-1 and TRBJ2-1, with D unclear. The germline gives CDR1 SGHRS, CDR2 YFSETQ. Trimming took off 4 bases at V and 6 bases at J, with 23 bases between the two ends. The CDR3 has 17 residues. CDR3 region: CASSAIGGARLGNEQFF. In nucleotides, the CDR3 is TGCGCCAGCAGCGCTATTGGCGGAGCCCGCTTGGGCAATGAGCAGTTCTTC.

The chain carries TRBV28 and TRBJ2-5; D not certain. There are 14 residues in the CDR3. Germline loops: CDR1 MDHEN, CDR2 SYDVKM. V was shortened by 4 bases and J by 6 bases, with 15 bases between the two germline ends. The CDR3 region has the DNA TGTGCCAGCAGTTCTCCGAGCCCCCCGCAGACCCAGTACTTC. Its translation is CASSSPSPPQTQYF.

The chain links TRBV19 to TRBJ2-5; D gene ambiguous. V was trimmed by 3 bases and J by 5 bases, leaving 13 bases between them. The CDR3 totals 14 residues. The germline V gene encodes CDR1 LNHDA and CDR2 SQIVND (reference sequence). This CDR3 reads CASSMQSLGETQYF. The CDR3, as DNA: TGTGCCAGTAGTATGCAGTCCCTCGGGGAGACCCAGTACTTC.

J is TRBJ2-2 and V is TRBV24-1; possible D gene TRBD1, 5 bases. Looked up from germline, CDR1 is KGHDR and CDR2 is SFDVKD. CDR3 length: 15 residues. Trimming left V 4 bases short and J 1 base short, with 9 bases between. CDR3 DNA: TGTGCCACCAGTGACCCCAGGGTGAACACCGGGGAGCTGTTTTTT. Translating gives CATSDPRVNTGELFF.

The chain uses TRBV6-2 or TRBV6-3 and TRBJ2-1, with 13 bases identical to TRBD2. The junction had 9 bases not matched to a gene; V was cut back by 4 bases and J by 6 bases. This CDR3 has 17 amino acids. Germline V CDR1 and CDR2: MNHEY, SVGEGT. In DNA, the CDR3 is TGTGCCAGCAGTTGGACTAGCGGGAGAGGGACAGTCAATGAGCAGTTCTTC. It encodes CASSWTSGRGTVNEQFF.

This clone appeared a few times. V and J are TRBV3-1 (or the pseudogene TRBV3-2) and TRBJ2-7; 7 nucleotides agree with TRBD2. V trimming: 4 bases; J trimming: 5 bases; junction bases outside the gene matches: 14. There are 16 residues in the CDR3. The germline gives CDR1 LGHDT, CDR2 YNNKEL (reference sequence). In DNA form, the CDR3 reads TGTGCCAGCAGCCCAAAACTAGCGAAAGATCCCCACGAGCAGTACTTC. Protein: CASSPKLAKDPHEQYF.

The rearrangement joins TRBV7-8 to TRBJ2-1; TRBD1 aligns across 8 bases. Germline V gene data show CDR1 as SGHVS and CDR2 as FQNEAQ. The V segment lost 5 bases and the J segment 1 base; nucleotides outside the gene matches: 16. The CDR3 runs 19 residues. The chain's CDR3 is CASSPRQTRQGYSYNEQFF. As DNA, the CDR3 is TGTGCCAGCAGCCCACGACAGACCCGACAGGGGTATTCCTACAATGAGCAGTTCTTC.

V is TRBV3-1 (or the pseudogene TRBV3-2) and J is TRBJ1-2, with no clear D. The germline CDR1 and CDR2 sequences are LGHDT and YNNKEL (reference sequence). The CDR3 is made up of 13 amino acids. The germline V and J ends were trimmed by 3 bases and 9 bases, with 14 bases remaining between them. DNA for the CDR3: TGTGCCAGCAGCCAGGGCCCCGGAGGCAGCTACACCTTC. Its protein product is CASSQGPGGSYTF.

V and J are TRBV7-2 and TRBJ2-5; TRBD2 aligns across 7 bases. The CDR3 consists of 17 residues. Germline CDR1 is SGHTA and CDR2 is FQGNSA. J lost 5 bases, V lost 2 bases, and 14 bases had no gene match. The CDR3 spells CASSLFSGAGPRETQYF. CDR3 DNA sequence: TGTGCCAGCAGCTTATTTTCCGGAGCGGGGCCTCGGGAGACCCAGTACTTC.

The chain is built from TRBV4-3 and TRBJ1-1; TRBD1 matches 7 bases. The CDR3 consists of 15 residues. The V segment lost 5 bases and the J segment 3 bases; nucleotides outside the gene matches: 9. The germline CDR1 and CDR2 sequences are LGHNA and YSLEER. The CDR3 reads CASSSQGGTDTEAFF. CDR3 nucleotides: TGCGCCAGCAGCTCCCAGGGGGGAACTGACACTGAAGCTTTCTTT.

The chain couples TRBV5-4 to TRBJ2-3, with D maybe TRBD2 (5 bases). Germline V gives CDR1 SGHNT, CDR2 YYREEE (reference sequence). The germline V and J ends were trimmed by 3 bases and 4 bases, with 9 bases remaining between them. This CDR3 spans 13 amino acids. The CDR3 reads CASSYPRADTQYF. The CDR3 nucleotides read TGTGCCAGCAGCTACCCGCGGGCAGATACGCAGTATTTT. Based on the CDR3 plus reference TRBV5-4 and TRBJ2-3, the full variable domain is ETGVTQSPTHLIKTRGQQVTLRCSSQSGHNTVSWYQQALGQGPQFIFQYYREEENGRGNFPPRFSGLQFPNYSSELNVNALELDDSALYLCASSYPRADTQYFGPGTRLTVL.

The rearrangement links TRBV5-1 to TRBJ2-3; 7 bases agree with TRBD2. The V segment lost 2 bases and the J segment 7 bases; nucleotides outside the gene matches: 13. The CDR3 is made up of 16 amino acids. The germline gives CDR1 SGHRS, CDR2 YFSETQ. CDR3 residues: CASSFDGGGSTHTQYF. CDR3 coding DNA: TGCGCCAGCAGCTTCGACGGCGGGGGTTCTACACATACGCAGTATTTT. Variable domain in full (rest from reference TRBV5-1 and TRBJ2-3): KAGVTQTPRYLIKTRGQQVTLSCSPISGHRSVSWYQQTPGQGLQFLFEYFSETQRNKGNFPGRFSGRQFSNSRSEMNVSTLELGDSALYLCASSFDGGGSTHTQYFGPGTRLTVL.

This rearrangement joins TRBV30 to TRBJ2-2; D call uncertain. The ends were cut back, 1 base at V and 0 bases at J, with 9 bases in the middle. CDR3 length equals 15 residues. CDR1 and CDR2 (germline): GTSNPN, SVGIG (reference sequence). The CDR3 loop reads CAWSGGDSNTGELFF. CDR3 DNA: TGTGCCTGGAGTGGCGGAGATTCGAACACCGGGGAGCTGTTTTTT.

This clone was counted a single time. CDR3 protein: CASSEATRWSYEQYF. In nucleotides, the CDR3 is TGTGCCAGCAGTGAAGCGACCAGGTGGTCCTACGAGCAGTACTTC. This rearrangement joins TRBV6-1 to TRBJ2-7; D gene ambiguous. CDR1 is MNHNS, CDR2 SASEGT, per germline. This CDR3 has 15 residues. The V and J ends lost 0 bases and 1 base respectively, with 10 bases between them.